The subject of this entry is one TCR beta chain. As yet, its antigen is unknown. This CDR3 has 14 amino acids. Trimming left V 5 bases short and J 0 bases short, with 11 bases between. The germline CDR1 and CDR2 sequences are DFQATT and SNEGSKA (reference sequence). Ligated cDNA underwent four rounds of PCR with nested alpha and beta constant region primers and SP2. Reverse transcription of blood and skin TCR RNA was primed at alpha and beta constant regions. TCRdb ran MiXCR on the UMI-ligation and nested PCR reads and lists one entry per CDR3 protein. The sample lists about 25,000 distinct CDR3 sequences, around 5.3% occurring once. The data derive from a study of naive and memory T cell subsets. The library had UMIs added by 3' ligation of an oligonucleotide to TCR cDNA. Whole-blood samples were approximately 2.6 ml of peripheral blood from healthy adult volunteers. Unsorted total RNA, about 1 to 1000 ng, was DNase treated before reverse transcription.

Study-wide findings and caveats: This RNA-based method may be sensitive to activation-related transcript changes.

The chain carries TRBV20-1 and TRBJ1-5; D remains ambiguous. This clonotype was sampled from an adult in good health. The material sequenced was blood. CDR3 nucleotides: TGCAGTGCTGACCCGGCTCATAGCAATCAGCCCCAGCATTTT. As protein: CSADPAHSNQPQHF.